The 30 T cell receptor beta chains reported below all come from one sample, sequenced in a study of shared clonotypes between healthy human individuals. Profiling relied on immunoSEQ multiplex PCR, and the TCRdb table lists in-frame clones only, not all of them. The sample lists approximately 2.1 million clones, over 85% occurring once. Sample: naive CD4+ T cells from PBMCs. Described subset: CD45RA+ positively selected. These TCRs come from a man between 18 and 35 years old in good health. Some clones in this sample may be carry-over from other donors' samples.

V gene TRBV5-6 combines with J gene TRBJ2-7, with 7 positions matching TRBD1. Germline CDR1 is SGHDT and CDR2 is YYEEEE. V trimming: 0 bases; J trimming: 7 bases; junction bases outside the gene matches: 4. CDR3 length equals 13 residues. The CDR3: CASSLAPTGEQYF. As DNA, the CDR3 is TGTGCCAGCAGCTTGGCCCCGACAGGGGAGCAGTACTTC. The variable domain in full, completed from reference TRBV5-6 and TRBJ2-7, reads DAGVTQSPTHLIKTRGQQVTLRCSPKSGHDTVSWYQQALGQGPQFIFQYYEEEERQRGNFPDRFSGHQFPNYSSELNVNALLLGDSALYLCASSLAPTGEQYFGPGTRLTVT.

The J gene is TRBJ1-5, the V gene TRBV6-6, with D unclear. V gave up 3 bases and J gave up 1 base, with 10 bases separating them. CDR3 length equals 15 residues. From germline, CDR1 is MNHNY and CDR2 SVGAGI (reference sequence). This CDR3 is CASSYVTGSNQPQHF. CDR3 DNA sequence: TGTGCCAGCAGTTATGTGACGGGGAGCAATCAGCCCCAGCATTTT.

The chain carries TRBV28 and TRBJ1-4; D not certain. The CDR3 sequence is 13 residues long. The ends were cut back, 11 bases at V and 5 bases at J, with 15 bases in the middle. Germline CDR1 MDHEN, CDR2 SYDVKM. The CDR3 protein is CAVMSGNNEKLFF. The CDR3 bases are TGTGCCGTTATGTCGGGGAACAATGAAAAACTGTTTTTT.

This chain connects TRBV10-1 to TRBJ2-2, with 7 positions matching TRBD1. V was clipped by 10 bases and J by 5 bases; unmatched bases: 7. CDR3 size: 13 residues. The germline V gene encodes CDR1 WNHNN and CDR2 SYGVQD (reference sequence). The CDR3 here is CATTGVVTGELFF. CDR3 in DNA: TGCGCCACCACAGGGGTGGTGACCGGGGAGCTGTTTTTT.

The chain is built from TRBV6-5 and TRBJ1-1; maybe TRBD1 (6 bases). This CDR3 is 15 amino acids long. Germline-derived CDR1 and CDR2 are MNHEY and SVGAGI. V was pared by 0 bases and J by 1 base, with 9 bases between. The CDR3 spells CASSYSAGQNTEAFF. CDR3 nucleotide sequence: TGTGCCAGCAGTTACTCGGCGGGACAGAACACTGAAGCTTTCTTT.

The genes are TRBV5-1 and TRBJ2-7; D not certain. This CDR3 comprises 13 residues. Between the trimmed V and J ends, which lost 4 bases and 0 bases, there was a span of 8 bases. Germline V gene lookup returns CDR1 SGHRS and CDR2 YFSETQ. CDR3 region: CASSPGFSYEQYF. CDR3 sequence (DNA): TGCGCCAGCAGCCCCGGGTTCTCCTACGAGCAGTACTTC.

The chain employs TRBV7-9 and TRBJ2-2, with 14 bases that match TRBD2. CDR1 and CDR2 (germline): SEHNR, FQNEAQ (reference sequence). The CDR3 length is 19 residues. Trimming took 5 bases from V and 4 from J; bases not matched to a gene: 12. CDR3 sequence (DNA): TGTGCCAGCAGCCAGCGGGTGACTAGCGGGAGGGCGTCCACCGGGGAGCTGTTTTTT. Its protein product is CASSQRVTSGRASTGELFF.

J is TRBJ1-1 and V is TRBV7-9; TRBD1 matches at 8 bases. Germline loops: CDR1 SEHNR, CDR2 FQNEAQ (reference sequence). The CDR3 contains 14 residues. J lost 5 bases, V lost 6 bases, and 8 bases had no gene match. CDR3 bases: TGTGCCAGCAGTCCAGGGGGCGCTAGGACTGAAGCTTTCTTT. Translation gives CASSPGGARTEAFF.

The chain combines TRBV6-1 with TRBJ1-3; D gene unclear. The CDR3 consists of 15 residues. Germline-derived CDR1 and CDR2 are MNHNS and SASEGT. V lost 3 bases to trimming and J lost 0 bases, with 9 bases between them. The CDR3 nucleotides are TGTGCCAGCAGTGAGGGAACTTTCTCTGGAAACACCATATATTTT. It translates to CASSEGTFSGNTIYF.

In this sample, this clone turned up a few times. The sample has other DNA sequences that encode this CDR3 too. The J gene is TRBJ2-7, the V gene TRBV18; 7 nucleotides line up with TRBD1. CDR3 length equals 14 residues. Germline CDR1 and CDR2: KGHSH and LQKENI. The V gene end was trimmed by 3 bases and the J gene end by 2 bases; junction bases not matched to a gene: 4. The CDR3 loop is CASSPRQGTYEQYF. The CDR3 DNA reads TGTGCCAGCTCACCTAGACAGGGAACCTACGAGCAGTACTTC.

DNA for the CDR3: TGTGCCAGCAGCTTAGCGGCAGACGGTCCCTACGAGCAGTACTTC. Protein product: CASSLAADGPYEQYF. The chain has TRBV7-8 and TRBJ2-7; D gene unclear. Germline lookup yields CDR1 SGHVS and CDR2 FQNEAQ. V was cut by 0 bases and J by 2 bases, with 11 bases left in between. This CDR3 has 15 residues.

This clone was detected once. The chain has TRBV23-1 and TRBJ2-2, with D perhaps matching TRBD1 or TRBD2 (5 bases each). TRBV23-1 is an open reading frame, and its role is uncertain. The germline V and J ends were trimmed by 3 bases and 4 bases, with 18 bases remaining between them. The CDR3 extends over 17 amino acids. CDR3 protein: CASSHQRLGTFTGELFF. The CDR3 coding sequence is TGCGCCAGCAGTCACCAACGACTCGGGACCTTCACCGGGGAGCTGTTTTTT.

The rearrangement joins TRBV27 to TRBJ1-1; TRBD1 matches at 10 bases. After removal of 6 bases from V and 0 bases from J, the junction contained 7 bases not matched to a gene. Per the germline V gene, CDR1 is MNHEY and CDR2 is SMNVEV (reference sequence). CDR3 length equals 16 residues. The CDR3 sequence: CASSRPGTGVNTEAFF. The CDR3 DNA follows: TGTGCCAGCAGCCGTCCCGGGACAGGGGTGAACACTGAAGCTTTCTTT.

As concerns this clone: The identical CDR3 is also encoded by other nucleotide sequences in the sample. The genes are TRBV6-5 and TRBJ2-7, with D perhaps matching TRBD1 (6 bases). Germline assignment: CDR1 MNHEY and CDR2 SVGAGI. V was clipped by 8 bases and J by 2 bases, with 7 bases between them. CDR3 length equals 11 residues. CDR3 sequence (DNA): TGTGCCAGCGCAGGGGCCTACGAGCAGTACTTC. This translates into CASAGAYEQYF.

A word on this clone: This specimen includes other DNA sequences encoding the same CDR3. The chain combines TRBV7-9 with TRBJ1-1; D is possibly TRBD1 (5 bases). V was trimmed by 2 bases and J by 3 bases, leaving 7 bases between them. The CDR3 is 13 residues long. CDR1 is SEHNR and CDR2 is FQNEAQ in the germline V gene (reference sequence). Here the CDR3 reads CASSLLTDTEAFF. The CDR3 region has the DNA TGTGCCAGCAGCTTACTGACAGACACTGAAGCTTTCTTT.

This clone was seen only a few times. Other DNA sequences in the same sample also yield this CDR3. The genes are TRBV5-1 and TRBJ1-2; D remains unclear. Germline V gives CDR1 SGHRS, CDR2 YFSETQ. The CDR3 runs 14 residues. Deletions cut 0 bases from V and 1 base from J, with 7 bases between. The CDR3: CASSLEGLNYGYTF. The CDR3 nucleotides read TGCGCCAGCAGCTTGGAAGGCCTTAACTATGGCTACACCTTC.

This chain links TRBV7-8 with TRBJ2-4; a weak D match, TRBD1 (5 bases). V shed 5 bases and J shed 5 bases, with 10 bases lying between them. Germline CDR1 is SGHVS and CDR2 is FQNEAQ. The CDR3 is 13 residues long. CDR3 nucleotides: TGTGCCAGCAGCCTAGGGGATCAAAACATTCAGTACTTC. This encodes CASSLGDQNIQYF.

The sample holds one count of this clone. The rearrangement uses TRBV7-9 and TRBJ1-2; possibly TRBD1 for D (5 bases). Germline V CDR1 and CDR2: SEHNR, FQNEAQ (reference sequence). Trimming pared 5 bases from V and 0 bases from J, leaving 7 bases between. The CDR3 runs to 13 residues. The CDR3 DNA is TGTGCCAGCAGCCGGGACCCTAACTATGGCTACACCTTC. It translates to CASSRDPNYGYTF.

This chain uses TRBV21-1 with TRBJ2-1; the D call TRBD2 from the table was never checked on the DNA. TRBV21-1 is a documented pseudogene. The CDR3 is made up of 18 amino acids. The CDR3 loop is CASSKFSVAGGHYNEQFF. Written as DNA, the CDR3 is TGTGCCAGCAGCAAATTTTCTGTTGCGGGAGGTCACTACAATGAGCAGTTCTTC.

This rearrangement joins TRBV20-1 to TRBJ2-7, with 7 nucleotides matching TRBD2. V was pared by 8 bases and J by 7 bases, with 8 bases of the junction left unmatched. Looked up from germline, CDR1 is DFQATT and CDR2 is SNEGSKA (reference sequence). The CDR3 length is 11 residues. The CDR3 nucleotides read TGCAGTCCGGGTGGGCGGGGGGAGCAGTACTTC. Translated: CSPGGRGEQYF.

This chain joins TRBV7-3 and TRBJ2-7; D call uncertain. V shed 0 bases and J shed 6 bases, with 9 bases lying between them. The CDR3 consists of 13 residues. Germline V lookup: CDR1 SGHTA, CDR2 FQGTGA. In DNA, the CDR3 is TGTGCCAGCAGCTTAACGCGGTCGGTCGAGCAGTACTTC. The encoded protein is CASSLTRSVEQYF.

For this clone: The sample carries other DNA sequences with the same CDR3. CDR3 nucleotide sequence: TGTGCCAGCAGTGAAGCGCTTCCTTACGAGCAGTACTTC. This translates into CASSEALPYEQYF. The rearrangement links TRBV6-1 to TRBJ2-7, with D hard to call. Trimming cost V 0 bases and J 4 bases, with 7 bases left between them. This CDR3 is 13 amino acids long. Germline assignment: CDR1 MNHNS and CDR2 SASEGT.

The rearrangement joins TRBV4-3 to TRBJ2-3; 13 bases fit TRBD2. The length of the CDR3 is 17 residues. The trim removed 3 bases at V and 4 bases at J, leaving 7 bases unmatched. Germline CDR1 is LGHNA and CDR2 is YSLEER. The CDR3 loop is CASSHGGLAGDPDTQYF. The DNA for the CDR3 is TGCGCCAGCAGCCATGGCGGACTAGCGGGAGACCCAGATACGCAGTATTTT.

J is TRBJ1-4 and V is TRBV11-2; D gene ambiguous. The V end lost 9 bases, the J end lost 4 bases, and 12 bases lay between the germline ends. The CDR3 sequence is 13 residues long. Germline V gene lookup returns CDR1 SGHAT and CDR2 FQNNGV. The CDR3, as DNA: TGTGCCAGTGGCCCTTCCCTTAATGAAAAACTGTTTTTT. It specifies CASGPSLNEKLFF.

V and J are TRBV6-5 and TRBJ1-1, with a tentative D call TRBD1 (6 bases). The CDR3 covers 14 residues. In germline, CDR1 is MNHEY, CDR2 SVGAGI. V lost 7 bases and J 1 base, leaving 13 bases between the germline ends. The CDR3 loop reads CASTTSRGNTEAFF. The CDR3 DNA is TGTGCCAGCACCACGAGCAGGGGGAACACTGAAGCTTTCTTT.

The chain carries TRBV7-3 and TRBJ2-2, with 9 bases identical to TRBD2. In germline, CDR1 is SGHTA, CDR2 FQGTGA. The CDR3 is made up of 15 amino acids. With 5 bases clipped from V and 5 bases from J, the junction kept 6 bases outside the gene matches. The CDR3 spells CASSVLSGSTGELFF. In DNA, the CDR3 is TGTGCCAGCAGCGTCCTTAGCGGGAGTACCGGGGAGCTGTTTTTT.

This clone has a single count. The chain couples TRBV6-5 to TRBJ2-6; 7 bases align to TRBD1. The length of the CDR3 is 14 residues. V was clipped by 9 bases and J by 4 bases; unmatched bases: 6. Germline V gene lookup returns CDR1 MNHEY and CDR2 SVGAGI. CDR3 residues: CASTGEGGANVLTF. The CDR3 coding sequence is TGTGCCAGTACAGGGGAAGGAGGGGCCAACGTCCTGACTTTC.

This clone has just one count. The chain links TRBV10-3 to TRBJ2-3; tentatively, D is TRBD2 (6 bases). The CDR3 is 16 amino acids. Germline V gives CDR1 ENHRY, CDR2 SYGVKD. Trimming removed 6 bases from V and 2 bases from J, with 18 bases in between. CDR3: CAISGSGPDYTDTQYF. CDR3 nucleotides: TGTGCCATCAGCGGGAGCGGTCCTGACTACACAGATACGCAGTATTTT.

The V and J genes are TRBV7-9 and TRBJ2-3; TRBD1 matches at 12 bases. Germline CDR1 SEHNR, CDR2 FQNEAQ (reference sequence). The CDR3 sequence is 15 residues long. The V segment lost 5 bases and the J segment 4 bases; nucleotides outside the gene matches: 4. CDR3 sequence reads: CASSVGTGGADTQYF. The CDR3 bases are TGTGCCAGCAGCGTGGGGACAGGGGGCGCAGATACGCAGTATTTT.

V usage is TRBV7-9 and J usage is TRBJ2-2; D perhaps matches TRBD2 (5 bases). The CDR3 extends over 14 amino acids. With 5 bases removed from V and 1 base from J, the gap between germline ends came to 8 bases. Germline CDR1 and CDR2: SEHNR and FQNEAQ (reference sequence). CDR3 sequence: CASSPAGNTGELFF. CDR3 sequence (DNA): TGTGCCAGCAGCCCCGCGGGGAACACCGGGGAGCTGTTTTTT.